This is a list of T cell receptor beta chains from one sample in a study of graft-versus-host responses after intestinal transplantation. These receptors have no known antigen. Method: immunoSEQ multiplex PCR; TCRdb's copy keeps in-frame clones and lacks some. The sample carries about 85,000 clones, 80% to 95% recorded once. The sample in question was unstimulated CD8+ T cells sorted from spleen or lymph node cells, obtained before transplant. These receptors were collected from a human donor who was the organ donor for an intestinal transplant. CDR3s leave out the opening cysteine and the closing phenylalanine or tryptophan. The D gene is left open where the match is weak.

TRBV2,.,ASSEALPVAKNIQY
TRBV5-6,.,ASSLQGNTIY
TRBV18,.,ASSRNPSRGGNEKLF
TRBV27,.,ASSFGGPDQPQH
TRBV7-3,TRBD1,ASRKYRGTGELF
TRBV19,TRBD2,ASSRVAGTYNEQF
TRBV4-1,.,ASSQRWDPNSPLH
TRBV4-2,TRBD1,ASSQPSTGNYEQY
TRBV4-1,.,ASSQGNTGELF
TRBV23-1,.,ASSQREANSSYYYNEQF
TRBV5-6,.,ASSLGRHTEAF
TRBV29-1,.,SVGGSLGEQY
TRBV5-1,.,ASSLTCPICEQY
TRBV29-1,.,SVEDPYSGTPTNNEQF
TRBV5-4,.,ASSLREGPSGQF
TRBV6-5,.,ASSYGISGAYNEQF
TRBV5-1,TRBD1,ASSLGQGSYGYT